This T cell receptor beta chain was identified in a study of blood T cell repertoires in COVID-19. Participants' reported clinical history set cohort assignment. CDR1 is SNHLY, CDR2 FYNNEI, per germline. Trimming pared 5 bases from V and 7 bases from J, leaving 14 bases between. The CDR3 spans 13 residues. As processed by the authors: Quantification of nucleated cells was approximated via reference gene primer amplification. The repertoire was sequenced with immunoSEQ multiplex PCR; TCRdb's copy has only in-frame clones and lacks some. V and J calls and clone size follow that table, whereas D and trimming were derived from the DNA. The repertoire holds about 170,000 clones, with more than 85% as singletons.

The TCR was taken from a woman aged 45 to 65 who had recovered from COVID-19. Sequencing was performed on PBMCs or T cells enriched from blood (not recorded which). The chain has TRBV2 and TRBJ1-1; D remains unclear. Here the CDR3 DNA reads TGTGCCAGCAGTCTTGTAGGACTGGGTGAAGCTTTCTTT. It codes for CASSLVGLGEAFF.